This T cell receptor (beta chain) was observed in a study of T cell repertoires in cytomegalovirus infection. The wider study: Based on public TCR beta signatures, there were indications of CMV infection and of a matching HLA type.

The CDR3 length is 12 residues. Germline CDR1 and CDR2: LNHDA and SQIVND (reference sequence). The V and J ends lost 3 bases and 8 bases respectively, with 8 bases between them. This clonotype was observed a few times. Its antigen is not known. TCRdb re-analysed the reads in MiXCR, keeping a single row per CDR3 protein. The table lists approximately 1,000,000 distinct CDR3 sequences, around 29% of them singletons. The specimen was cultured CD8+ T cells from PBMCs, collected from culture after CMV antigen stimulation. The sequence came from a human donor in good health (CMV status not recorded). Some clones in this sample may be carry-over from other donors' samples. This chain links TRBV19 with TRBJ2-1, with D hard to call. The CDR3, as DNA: TGTGCCAGTAGTATGCTGATCGATGAGCAGTTCTTC. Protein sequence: CASSMLIDEQFF.